This TCR beta chain came from a study of Ad26.COV2.S vaccination and SARS-CoV-2 variants. Study summary: Into the muscle, Ad26.COV2.S was dosed once or twice, 56 days apart.

Libraries were prepared by immunoSEQ multiplex PCR; TCRdb keeps only in-frame clonotypes and omits some of them. The data hold 300,000 to 350,000 clones, with 85% to 90% observed a single time. The study's findings and limits: Ad26.COV2.S recipients had broader spike-specific TCRs (P = 0.0014).

As concerns this clone: What it binds is not known.

Documented treatment: roughly 20 received Ad26.COV2.S at low or high dose, single or two shots; roughly five received placebo; per-sample allocation not given. Day 63 after the first injection of vaccine or placebo was the sampling time. Vaccination employed an Ad26 vector expressing the Wuhan-strain SARS-CoV-2 spike. V lost 5 bases, J lost 4 bases, and 17 bases lay in between. Germline V gene lookup returns CDR1 SGHNT and CDR2 YENEEA. This CDR3 region has 16 residues. The sample here was peripheral blood, taken in a trial of Ad26.COV2.S vaccine versus placebo. The genes are TRBV11-3 and TRBJ2-2; D might be TRBD2 (6 bases). The TCR originated in a person between 18 and 65 years old who received the Ad26.COV2.S COVID-19 vaccine or a placebo. In DNA, the CDR3 is TGTGCCAGCAGCCCCCAGTTGGGACTCTCCACCGGGGAGCTGTTTTTT. It yields the protein CASSPQLGLSTGELFF.